What follows are 11 T cell receptor beta chains derived from one specimen sequenced in a study of cytomegalovirus exposure and HLA in healthy donors. The study ran its PCR with 60 Vbeta and 13 Jbeta primers. Some clones are missing from TCRdb's copy, which holds only in-frame ones; the method was immunoSEQ multiplex PCR. The sample lists some 120,000 clones; roughly 8.6% were seen once. Material: PBMCs. Receptors were obtained from a middle-aged woman in good health and CMV-seropositive.

This clone appeared a few times. The chain uses TRBV4-2 and TRBJ2-1; perhaps TRBD2 as D (7 bases). V gave up 0 bases and J gave up 4 bases, with 13 bases separating them. The CDR3 loop spans 16 amino acids. From germline, CDR1 is LGHNA and CDR2 YNFKEQ. For the CDR3, the DNA is TGTGCCAGCAGCCAAGATTTCGGGGGGCGGTACAATGAGCAGTTCTTC. Its translation: CASSQDFGGRYNEQFF.

The CDR3 protein is CASSMNRVEQFF. CDR3 DNA: TGTGCCAGTAGTATGAACAGGGTTGAGCAGTTCTTC. The rearrangement links TRBV19 to TRBJ2-1; perhaps TRBD1 as D (6 bases). V lost 3 bases to trimming and J lost 9 bases, with 9 bases between them. CDR1 and CDR2 from the germline V gene are LNHDA and SQIVND (reference sequence). The CDR3 has 12 amino acids. Full variable domain (outside the CDR3, taken from reference TRBV19 and TRBJ2-1): DGGITQSPKYLFRKEGQNVTLSCEQNLNHDAMYWYRQDPGQGLRLIYYSQIVNDFQKGDIAEGYSVSREKKESFPLTVTSAQKNPTAFYLCASSMNRVEQFFGPGTRLTVL.

This clone has just a few counts. This rearrangement joins TRBV30 to TRBJ1-4; maybe TRBD1 (6 bases). Per the germline V gene, CDR1 is GTSNPN and CDR2 is SVGIG (reference sequence). Trimming shortened V by 1 base and J by 12 bases, and 15 bases separated the two germline ends. The CDR3 totals 13 residues. The CDR3 protein is CAWSETLQGELFF. The CDR3 DNA reads TGTGCCTGGAGTGAAACTTTACAGGGAGAACTGTTTTTT.

This clone was counted between two and nine times. The V gene is TRBV5-1, the J gene TRBJ2-7; the D gene is possibly TRBD1 (5 bases). V was cut by 7 bases and J by 7 bases, with 18 bases left in between. The CDR3 spans 13 residues. Looked up from germline, CDR1 is SGHRS and CDR2 is YFSETQ. The CDR3 nucleotides are TGCGCCAGCTCCCGGGTTCCCCCAGGGGAGCAGTACTTC. As protein: CASSRVPPGEQYF. Full variable domain (rest looked up from reference TRBV5-1 and TRBJ2-7): KAGVTQTPRYLIKTRGQQVTLSCSPISGHRSVSWYQQTPGQGLQFLFEYFSETQRNKGNFPGRFSGRQFSNSRSEMNVSTLELGDSALYLCASSRVPPGEQYFGPGTRLTVT.

This clone turned up a few times. V usage is TRBV28 and J usage is TRBJ2-7, with 9 positions matching TRBD2. This CDR3 has 14 amino acids. Losses at the gene ends were 5 bases for V and 2 bases for J; bases not matched to a gene: 4. Looked up from germline, CDR1 is MDHEN and CDR2 is SYDVKM. The CDR3, as DNA: TGTGCCAGCAGTAGGCTAGCGGGGACCTACGAGCAGTACTTC. Translation: CASSRLAGTYEQYF.

The chain carries TRBV5-4 and TRBJ2-3; D not resolved. Germline assignment: CDR1 SGHNT and CDR2 YYREEE (reference sequence). V was trimmed by 0 bases and J by 5 bases, leaving 7 bases between them. The CDR3 loop spans 13 amino acids. The CDR3, as DNA: TGTGCCAGCAGCTTGGGCGGAAGAGATACGCAGTATTTT. It translates to CASSLGGRDTQYF.

J is TRBJ2-3 and V is TRBV11-1; 9 nucleotides line up with TRBD2. V shed 5 bases, J shed 6 bases, and the junction held 9 bases outside the gene matches. The length of the CDR3 is 15 residues. Germline assignment: CDR1 SGHAT and CDR2 FQDESV (reference sequence). The CDR3 DNA sequence: TGTGCCAGCAGCCCCAGCGGGGGGCGCGGTGATACGCAGTATTTT. Its protein product is CASSPSGGRGDTQYF. The whole variable domain, filled in from reference TRBV11-1 and TRBJ2-3, reads EAEVAQSPRYKITEKSQAVAFWCDPISGHATLYWYRQILGQGPELLVQFQDESVVDDSQLPKDRFSAERLKGVDSTLKIQPAELGDSAMYLCASSPSGGRGDTQYFGPGTRLTVL.

V is TRBV29-1 and J is TRBJ2-7; 8 positions agree with TRBD1. CDR1 is SQVTM, CDR2 ANQGSEA, per germline. This CDR3 region has 12 residues. J gave up 6 bases and V 6 bases, and 7 bases lay outside the gene matches. The CDR3 DNA follows: TGCAGCGTAGTCAGGGGGCGGGTCGAGCAGTACTTC. It encodes CSVVRGRVEQYF.

This clone came up a few times. The chain joins TRBV6-6 to TRBJ2-1; 7 nucleotides align to TRBD1. The CDR3 extends over 14 amino acids. Germline CDR1 MNHNY, CDR2 SVGAGI (reference sequence). With V trimmed by 7 bases and J by 5 bases, 8 bases remained unmatched. CDR3 DNA sequence: TGTGCCAGCATCTTAAGACAGGGACACAATGAGCAGTTCTTC. It codes for CASILRQGHNEQFF.

This clone was detected a few times. The genes are TRBV29-1 and TRBJ2-5, with TRBD1 matching 8 bases. The trim removed 6 bases at V and 2 bases at J, leaving 5 bases unmatched. The CDR3 consists of 13 residues. Germline V CDR1 and CDR2: SQVTM, ANQGSEA. The CDR3 DNA follows: TGCAGCGTCTGTCAGGGGGCACAAGAGACCCAGTACTTC. It translates to CSVCQGAQETQYF.

V and J are TRBV6-1 and TRBJ2-7, with 13 bases aligning to TRBD2. Germline loops: CDR1 MNHNS, CDR2 SASEGT. Trimming cost V 0 bases and J 4 bases; bases outside gene matches: 3. The CDR3 is 16 residues long. The CDR3 sequence is CASSEAMGLAGYEQYF. The CDR3 region has the DNA TGTGCCAGCAGTGAAGCTATGGGACTAGCGGGATACGAGCAGTACTTC.